This T cell receptor beta chain appears in the sequencing data of a study of blood T cell repertoires in COVID-19 (dated by TCRdb to the early 2020s). About the study as a whole: Collaborator samples came from the United States, Italy and Spain and covered acute and convalescent phases of COVID-19. The material from the prospective study consisted of cDNA or gDNA derived from T cells, B-cell-depleted T cells, or PBMCs. The sample metadata nearly always contained a de-identified subject ID, COVID-19 status, age in years and sex. HLA class I and class II types, where available, came from metadata supplied by the sample provider rather than from assay-based typing. The dataset comprised deeply sampled blood TCRbeta repertoires from subjects exposed to, actively infected with, or recovered from COVID-19. The samples were drawn from the first 160 participants of the ongoing ImmuneRACE study and from some 1,300 subjects provided by 6 global collaborators. The repertoires were made available in a free public database intended to serve as a resource for research on the immune response to SARS-CoV-2. The full study reports these points: The amount of clinical and demographic metadata varied by source and participant and was provided uncurated.

Remarks on this clone: Its antigen is still unknown. Base qualities are not at hand, and no much larger clone is one base apart.

A second Seattle source provided samples from volunteer blood donors who had recovered from COVID-19. Each collaborating institution followed its own protocols to collect whole blood in K2EDTA tubes. For TCRbeta analysis, collaborators shipped samples as frozen whole blood, isolated PBMCs, or DNA extracted from either of those sample types. TCRbeta CDR3 regions were amplified from genomic DNA by means of the immunoSEQ Assay, a bias-controlled multiplex PCR. As for how the authors treated the data: Within the assay, amplification of reference gene primers was used to estimate how many nucleated cells each sample contained. To quantify the absolute abundance of each unique TCRbeta CDR3 rearrangement, sequence reads were collapsed and filtered. For each sample, productive Simpson clonality was calculated by taking the square root of Simpson's diversity index across productive rearrangements. The clones in this table, taken by TCRdb from immuneACCESS, are in-frame only. Not every clone is retained; where verified, under half of the shortfall comes from an unresolved V gene, and the cause of the rest is unknown. V and J calls and clone size are given by that table; D and trimming were obtained from the DNA. This sample has 200,000 to 300,000 clones in its table, and 87% of those were observed once. Of the sample, 1.5% falls within the top ten clones.

The CDR3 numbers 14 residues from cysteine through phenylalanine. Left in the record is the CDR3 DNA by itself, 42 bases read in frame from the first base. For this chain, trimming is 2 bases at the V end and 8 bases at the J end, and the number of junction bases without a gene match is 5. The germline V gene specifies MNHEY as CDR1 and SVGAGI as CDR2. Sequences were obtained from peripheral blood. The chain couples TRBV6-5 to TRBJ1-2; 10 of the junction bases match TRBD1. The receptor comes from a woman between 40 and 55 years old who had recovered from COVID-19. The CDR3 amino acid sequence is: CASSYAAGQGGYTF. The DNA sequence reads TGTGCCAGCAGTTACGCGGCGGGACAGGGGGGCTACACCTTC.